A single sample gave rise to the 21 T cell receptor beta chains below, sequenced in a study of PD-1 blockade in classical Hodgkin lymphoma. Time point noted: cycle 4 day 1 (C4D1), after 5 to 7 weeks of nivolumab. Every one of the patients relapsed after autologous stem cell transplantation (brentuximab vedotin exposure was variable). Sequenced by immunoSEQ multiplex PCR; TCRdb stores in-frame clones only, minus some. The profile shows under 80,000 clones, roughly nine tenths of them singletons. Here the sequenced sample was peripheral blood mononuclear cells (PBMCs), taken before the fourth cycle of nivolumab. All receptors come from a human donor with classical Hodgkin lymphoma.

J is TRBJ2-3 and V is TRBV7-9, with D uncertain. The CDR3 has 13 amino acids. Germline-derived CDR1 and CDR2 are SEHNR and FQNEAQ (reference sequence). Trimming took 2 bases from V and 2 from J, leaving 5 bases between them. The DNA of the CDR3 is TGTGCCAGCAGCTTATTGGACACAGATACGCAGTATTTT. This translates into CASSLLDTDTQYF.

DNA for the CDR3: TGCGCCAGCAGCGCGGGACAGGAAATTCGCGAAGCTTTCTTT. It codes for CASSAGQEIREAFF. The chain employs TRBV5-1 and TRBJ1-1; TRBD1 agrees at 8 bases. Germline loops: CDR1 SGHRS, CDR2 YFSETQ. V dropped 4 bases and J dropped 8; count of bases not matched to a gene: 10. This CDR3 has 14 residues.

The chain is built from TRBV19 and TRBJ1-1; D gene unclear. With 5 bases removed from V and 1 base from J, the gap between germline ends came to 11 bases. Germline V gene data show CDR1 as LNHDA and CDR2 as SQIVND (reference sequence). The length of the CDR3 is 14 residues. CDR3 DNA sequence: TGTGCCAGTAGTTATCTGGCGGCGAACACTGAAGCTTTCTTT. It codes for CASSYLAANTEAFF.

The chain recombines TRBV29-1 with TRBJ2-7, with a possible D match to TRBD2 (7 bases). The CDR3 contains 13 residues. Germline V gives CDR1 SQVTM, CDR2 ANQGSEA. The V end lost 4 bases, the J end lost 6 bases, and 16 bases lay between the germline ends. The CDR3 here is CSVAVRGEGEQYF. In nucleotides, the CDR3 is TGCAGCGTTGCGGTTAGGGGGGAGGGCGAGCAGTACTTC.

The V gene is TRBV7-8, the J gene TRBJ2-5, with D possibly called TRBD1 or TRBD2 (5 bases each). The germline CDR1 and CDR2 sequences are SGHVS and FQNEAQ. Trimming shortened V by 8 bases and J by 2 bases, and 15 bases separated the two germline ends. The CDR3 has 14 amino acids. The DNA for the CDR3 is TGTGCCAGCGGTATAACGGGGCTTCAAGAGACCCAGTACTTC. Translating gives CASGITGLQETQYF.

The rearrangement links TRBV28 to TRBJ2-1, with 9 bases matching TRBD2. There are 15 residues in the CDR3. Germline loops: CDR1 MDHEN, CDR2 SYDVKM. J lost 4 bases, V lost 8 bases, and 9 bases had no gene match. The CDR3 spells CASLFSGGPYNEQFF. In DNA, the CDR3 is TGTGCCAGCCTCTTTAGCGGGGGCCCTTACAATGAGCAGTTCTTC.

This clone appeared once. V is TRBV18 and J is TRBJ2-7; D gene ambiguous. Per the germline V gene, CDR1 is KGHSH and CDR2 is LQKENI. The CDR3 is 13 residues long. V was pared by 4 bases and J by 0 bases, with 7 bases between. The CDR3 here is CASSQYTSYEQYF. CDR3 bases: TGTGCCAGCTCACAATACACCTCCTACGAGCAGTACTTC.

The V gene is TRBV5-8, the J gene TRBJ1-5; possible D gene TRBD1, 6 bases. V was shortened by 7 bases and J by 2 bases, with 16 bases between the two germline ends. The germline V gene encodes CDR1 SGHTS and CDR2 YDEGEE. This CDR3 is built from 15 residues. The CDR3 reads CASDQGISGNQPQHF. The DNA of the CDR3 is TGTGCCAGCGACCAGGGGATTAGCGGCAATCAGCCCCAGCATTTT.

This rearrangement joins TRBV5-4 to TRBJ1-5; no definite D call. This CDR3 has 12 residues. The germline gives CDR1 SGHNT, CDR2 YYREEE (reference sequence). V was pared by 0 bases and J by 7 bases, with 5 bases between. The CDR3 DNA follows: TGTGCCAGCAGCTTGGCGGGGCAGCCCCAGCATTTT. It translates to CASSLAGQPQHF.

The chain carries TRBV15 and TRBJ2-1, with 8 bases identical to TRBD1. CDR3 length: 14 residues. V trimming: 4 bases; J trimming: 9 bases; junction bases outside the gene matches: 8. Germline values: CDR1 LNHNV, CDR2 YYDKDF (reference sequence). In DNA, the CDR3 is TGTGCCACCAGCACCCCGACAGGGGAGGTTGAGCAGTTCTTC. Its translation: CATSTPTGEVEQFF.

DNA of the CDR3: TGTGCCAGCAGTTACTCGATTGTCCAGTACAATGAGCAGTTCTTC. Encoded protein: CASSYSIVQYNEQFF. The V call is TRBV6-5, the J call TRBJ2-1; D is undetermined. Germline V gene lookup returns CDR1 MNHEY and CDR2 SVGAGI. The germline V and J ends were trimmed by 0 bases and 4 bases, with 10 bases remaining between them. The CDR3 contains 15 residues.

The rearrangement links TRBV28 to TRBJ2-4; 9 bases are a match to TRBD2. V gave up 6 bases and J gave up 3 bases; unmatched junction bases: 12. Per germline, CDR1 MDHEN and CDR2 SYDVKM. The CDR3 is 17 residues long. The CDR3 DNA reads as TGTGCCAGCAGCCCAAGTGCGGGGGGGCTGGGCAAAAACATTCAGTACTTC. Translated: CASSPSAGGLGKNIQYF. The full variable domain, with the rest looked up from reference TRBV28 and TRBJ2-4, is DVKVTQSSRYLVKRTGEKVFLECVQDMDHENMFWYRQDPGLGLRLIYFSYDVKMKEKGDIPEGYSVSREKKERFSLILESASTNQTSMYLCASSPSAGGLGKNIQYFGAGTRLSVL.

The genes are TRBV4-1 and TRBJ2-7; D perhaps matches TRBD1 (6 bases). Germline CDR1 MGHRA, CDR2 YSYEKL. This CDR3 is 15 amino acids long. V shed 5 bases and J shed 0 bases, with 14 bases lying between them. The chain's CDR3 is CASSYGTLPSYEQYF. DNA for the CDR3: TGCGCCAGCAGCTACGGGACACTGCCCTCCTACGAGCAGTACTTC.

The CDR3 region is CASSQWAGVEQYF. In nucleotides, the CDR3 is TGTGCCAGCAGCCAATGGGCAGGGGTCGAGCAGTACTTC. The chain combines TRBV7-9 with TRBJ2-7, with D possibly TRBD1 on 6 matching bases. The V gene's germline CDR1 is SEHNR and CDR2 FQNEAQ (reference sequence). V lost 5 bases, J lost 6 bases, and 14 bases lay in between. The CDR3 is made up of 13 amino acids.

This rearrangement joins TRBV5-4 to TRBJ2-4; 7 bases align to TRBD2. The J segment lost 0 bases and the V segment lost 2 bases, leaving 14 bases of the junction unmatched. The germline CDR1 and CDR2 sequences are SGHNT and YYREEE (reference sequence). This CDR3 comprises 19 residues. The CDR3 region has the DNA TGTGCCAGCAGCTTTAGCGGGCCCGTTCAGACGCTAGCCAAAAACATTCAGTACTTC. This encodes CASSFSGPVQTLAKNIQYF.

In nucleotides, the CDR3 is TGTGCCAGCAGTTCTGGGGGTGGGCTGACGGAGACCCAGTACTTC. Translated: CASSSGGGLTETQYF. The rearrangement joins TRBV25-1 to TRBJ2-5, with D possibly being TRBD1 or TRBD2 (5 bases each). This CDR3 has 15 residues. The germline V gene has CDR1 MGHDK and CDR2 SYGVNS. The V end lost 5 bases, the J end lost 5 bases, and 18 bases lay between the germline ends.

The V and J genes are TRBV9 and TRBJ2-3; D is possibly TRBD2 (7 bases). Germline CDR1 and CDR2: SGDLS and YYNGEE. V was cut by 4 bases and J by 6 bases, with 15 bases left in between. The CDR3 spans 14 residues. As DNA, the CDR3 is TGTGCCAGCAGCACCCTCTCGGGGGGCGATACGCAGTATTTT. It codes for CASSTLSGGDTQYF.

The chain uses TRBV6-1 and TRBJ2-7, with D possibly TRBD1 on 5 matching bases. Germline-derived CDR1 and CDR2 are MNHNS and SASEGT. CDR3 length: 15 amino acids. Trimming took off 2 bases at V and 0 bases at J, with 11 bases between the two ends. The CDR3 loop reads CASSESPRASYEQYF. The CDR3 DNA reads TGTGCCAGCAGTGAATCGCCCAGGGCCTCCTACGAGCAGTACTTC.

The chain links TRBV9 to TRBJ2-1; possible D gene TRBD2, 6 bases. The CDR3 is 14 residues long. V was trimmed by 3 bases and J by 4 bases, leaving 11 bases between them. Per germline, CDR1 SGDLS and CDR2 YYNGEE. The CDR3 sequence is CASSAAGTYNEQFF. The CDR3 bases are TGTGCCAGCAGCGCCGCGGGGACTTACAATGAGCAGTTCTTC.

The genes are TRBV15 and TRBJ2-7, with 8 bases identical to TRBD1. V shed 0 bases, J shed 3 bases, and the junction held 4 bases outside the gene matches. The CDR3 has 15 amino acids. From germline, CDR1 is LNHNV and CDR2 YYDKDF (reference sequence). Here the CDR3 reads CATSRDRDRHYEQYF. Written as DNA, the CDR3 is TGTGCCACCAGCAGAGATCGGGACAGGCACTACGAGCAGTACTTC.

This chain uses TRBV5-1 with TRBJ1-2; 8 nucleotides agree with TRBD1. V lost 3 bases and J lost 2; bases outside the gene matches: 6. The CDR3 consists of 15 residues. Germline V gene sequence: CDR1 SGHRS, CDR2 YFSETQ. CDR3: CASSSLGQENYGYTF. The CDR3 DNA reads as TGCGCCAGCAGCTCCTTGGGACAGGAGAACTATGGCTACACCTTC.